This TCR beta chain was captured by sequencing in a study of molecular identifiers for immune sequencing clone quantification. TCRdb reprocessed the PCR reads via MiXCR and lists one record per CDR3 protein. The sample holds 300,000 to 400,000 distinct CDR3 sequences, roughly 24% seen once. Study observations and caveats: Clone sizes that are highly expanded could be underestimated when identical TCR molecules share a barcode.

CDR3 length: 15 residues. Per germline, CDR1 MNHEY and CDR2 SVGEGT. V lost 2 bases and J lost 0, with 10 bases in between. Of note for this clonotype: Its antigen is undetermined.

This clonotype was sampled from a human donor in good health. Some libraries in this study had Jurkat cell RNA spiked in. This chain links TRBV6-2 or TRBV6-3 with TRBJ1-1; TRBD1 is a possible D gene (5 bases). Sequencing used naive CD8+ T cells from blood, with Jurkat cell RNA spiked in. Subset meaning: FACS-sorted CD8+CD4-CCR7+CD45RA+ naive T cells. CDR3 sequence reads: CASSYREGLNTEAFF. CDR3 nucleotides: TGTGCCAGCAGTTACCGTGAGGGACTGAACACTGAAGCTTTCTTT.